The clone carrying this T cell receptor (beta chain) was seen only once. Its antigen is unknown. This sample stems from a study of blood T cells in healthy people across ages. This CDR3 has 17 amino acids. Germline CDR1 is MNHNY and CDR2 is SVGAGI (reference sequence). J gave up 4 bases and V 7 bases, and 15 bases lay outside the gene matches. Whole-study findings and limits: Age advanced and TCR beta diversity per million T cells fell, roughly linearly. A strong correlation between TCR beta diversity and naive T cell percentage was seen.

PBMCs, at least 6.5 million per sample, were isolated. Primed by a sample-barcoded 5' primer and a J-beta primer mix, a second PCR proceeded for roughly 6 to 12 cycles. Every cDNA molecule bore a tag from a template-switch adaptor containing 12 random nucleotides. TCRdb fed the 5' RACE reads into MiXCR, producing one record per CDR3 protein. The table lists approximately 780,000 distinct CDR3 sequences, around 25% of them singletons, with over 2.5% in the top ten. The same sample was also studied in work on T cells of mothers and their children.

Input material: blood. The receptor was derived from a boy aged 5-17 years in good health. The chain joins TRBV6-6 to TRBJ1-2, with TRBD1 matching 10 bases. CDR3 sequence reads: CASTPGLGQGSFYGYTF. In nucleotides, the CDR3 is TGTGCCAGCACCCCTGGCTTGGGACAGGGGTCTTTCTATGGCTACACCTTC.